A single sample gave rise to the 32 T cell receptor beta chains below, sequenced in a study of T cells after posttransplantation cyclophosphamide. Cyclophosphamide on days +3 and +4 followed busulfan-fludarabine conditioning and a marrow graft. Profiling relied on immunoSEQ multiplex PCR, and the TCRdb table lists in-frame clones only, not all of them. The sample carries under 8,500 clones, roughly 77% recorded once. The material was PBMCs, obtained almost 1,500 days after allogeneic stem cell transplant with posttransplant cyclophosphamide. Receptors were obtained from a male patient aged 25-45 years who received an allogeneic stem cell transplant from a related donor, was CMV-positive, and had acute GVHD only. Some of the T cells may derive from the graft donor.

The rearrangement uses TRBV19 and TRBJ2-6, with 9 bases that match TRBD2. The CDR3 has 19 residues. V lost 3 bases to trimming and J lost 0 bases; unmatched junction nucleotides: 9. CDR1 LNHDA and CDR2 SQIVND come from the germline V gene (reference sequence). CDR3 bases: TGTGCCAGTAGTATTCGCGGAGCGGGGGGCGTCTCTGGGGCCAACGTCCTGACTTTC. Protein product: CASSIRGAGGVSGANVLTF.

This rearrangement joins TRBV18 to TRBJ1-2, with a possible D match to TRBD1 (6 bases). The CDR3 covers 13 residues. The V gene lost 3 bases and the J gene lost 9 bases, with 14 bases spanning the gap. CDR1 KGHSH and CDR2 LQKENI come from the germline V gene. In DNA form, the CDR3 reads TGTGCCAGCTCACCCCCGGGGGGCGTGAGCTACACCTTC. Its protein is CASSPPGGVSYTF.

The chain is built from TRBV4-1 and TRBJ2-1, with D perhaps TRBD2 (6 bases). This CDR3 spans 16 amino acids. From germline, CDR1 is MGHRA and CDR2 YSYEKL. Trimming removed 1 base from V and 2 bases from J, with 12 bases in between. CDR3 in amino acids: CASSQGSGGTYNEQFF. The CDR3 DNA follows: TGCGCCAGCAGCCAAGGGTCCGGGGGAACCTACAATGAGCAGTTCTTC.

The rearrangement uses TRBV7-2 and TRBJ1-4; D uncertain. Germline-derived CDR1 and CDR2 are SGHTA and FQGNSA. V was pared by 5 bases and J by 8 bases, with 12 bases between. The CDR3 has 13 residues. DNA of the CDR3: TGTGCCAGCAGCCGCGGGGTCCGGGAAAAACTGTTTTTT. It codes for CASSRGVREKLFF.

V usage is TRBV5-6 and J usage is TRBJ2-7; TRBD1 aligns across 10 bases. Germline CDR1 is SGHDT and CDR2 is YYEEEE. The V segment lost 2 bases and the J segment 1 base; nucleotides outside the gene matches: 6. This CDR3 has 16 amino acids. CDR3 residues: CASSFGTGDSSYEQYF. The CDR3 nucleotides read TGTGCCAGCAGCTTCGGGACAGGGGACTCGTCCTACGAGCAGTACTTC.

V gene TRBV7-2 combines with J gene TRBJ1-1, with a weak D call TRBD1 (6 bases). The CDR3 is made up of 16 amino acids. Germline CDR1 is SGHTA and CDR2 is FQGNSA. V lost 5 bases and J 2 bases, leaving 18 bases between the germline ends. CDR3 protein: CASSPVGGLKNTEAFF. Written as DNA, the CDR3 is TGTGCCAGCAGCCCCGTGGGGGGGCTTAAAAACACTGAAGCTTTCTTT. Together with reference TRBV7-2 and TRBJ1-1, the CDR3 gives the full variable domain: GAGVSQSPSNKVTEKGKDVELRCDPISGHTALYWYRQSLGQGLEFLIYFQGNSAPDKSGLPSDRFSAERTGGSVSTLTIQRTQQEDSAVYLCASSPVGGLKNTEAFFGQGTRLTVV.

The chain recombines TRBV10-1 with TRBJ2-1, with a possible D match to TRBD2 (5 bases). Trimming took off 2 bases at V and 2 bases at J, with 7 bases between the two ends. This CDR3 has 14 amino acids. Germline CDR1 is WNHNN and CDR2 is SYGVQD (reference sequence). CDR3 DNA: TGCGCCAGCAGTGAGCGGGGAGCCTACAATGAGCAGTTCTTC. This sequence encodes CASSERGAYNEQFF.

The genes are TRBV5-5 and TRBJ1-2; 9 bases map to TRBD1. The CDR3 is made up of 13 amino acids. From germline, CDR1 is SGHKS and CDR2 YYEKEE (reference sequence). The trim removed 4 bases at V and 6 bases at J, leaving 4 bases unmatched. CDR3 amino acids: CASSVTGGDGYTF. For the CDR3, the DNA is TGTGCCAGCAGCGTCACAGGGGGCGATGGCTACACCTTC. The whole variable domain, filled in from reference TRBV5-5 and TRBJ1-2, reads DAGVTQSPTHLIKTRGQQVTLRCSPISGHKSVSWYQQVLGQGPQFIFQYYEKEERGRGNFPDRFSARQFPNYSSELNVNALLLGDSALYLCASSVTGGDGYTFGSGTRLTVV.

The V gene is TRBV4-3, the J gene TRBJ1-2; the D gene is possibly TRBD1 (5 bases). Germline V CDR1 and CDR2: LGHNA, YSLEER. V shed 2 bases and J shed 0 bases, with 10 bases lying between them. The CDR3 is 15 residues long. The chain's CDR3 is CASSQSQTANYGYTF. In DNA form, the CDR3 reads TGCGCCAGCAGCCAATCCCAGACAGCTAACTATGGCTACACCTTC.

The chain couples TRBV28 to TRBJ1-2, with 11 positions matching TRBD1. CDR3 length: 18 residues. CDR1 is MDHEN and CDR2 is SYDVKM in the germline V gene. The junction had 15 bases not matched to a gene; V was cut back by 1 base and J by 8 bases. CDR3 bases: TGTGCCAGCAGTTTATTTATCAGTGTTGGACAGGGGGCGCACGGCTACACCTTC. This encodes CASSLFISVGQGAHGYTF.

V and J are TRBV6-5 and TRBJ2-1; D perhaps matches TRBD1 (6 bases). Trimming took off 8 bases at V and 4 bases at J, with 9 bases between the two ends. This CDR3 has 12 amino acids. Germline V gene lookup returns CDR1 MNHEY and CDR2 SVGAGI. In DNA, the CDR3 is TGTGCCAGCGGGGGCCCATACAATGAGCAGTTCTTC. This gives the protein CASGGPYNEQFF.

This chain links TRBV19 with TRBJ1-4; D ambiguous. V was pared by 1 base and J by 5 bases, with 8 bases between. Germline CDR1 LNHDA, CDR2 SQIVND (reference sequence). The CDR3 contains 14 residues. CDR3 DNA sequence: TGTGCCAGTAGTATAGGGGCAGAGAATGAAAAACTGTTTTTT. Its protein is CASSIGAENEKLFF.

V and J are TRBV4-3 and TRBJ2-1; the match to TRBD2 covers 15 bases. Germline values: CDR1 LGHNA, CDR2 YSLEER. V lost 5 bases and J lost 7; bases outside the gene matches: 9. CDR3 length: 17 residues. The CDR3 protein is CASSSSFGTSGGNEQFF. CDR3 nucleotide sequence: TGCGCCAGCAGCTCTTCCTTCGGGACTAGCGGGGGGAATGAGCAGTTCTTC.

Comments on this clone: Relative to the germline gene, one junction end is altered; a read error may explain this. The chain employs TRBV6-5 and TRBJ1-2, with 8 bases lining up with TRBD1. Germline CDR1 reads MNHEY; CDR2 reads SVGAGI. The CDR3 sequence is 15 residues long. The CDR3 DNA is TGTGCCAGCAGTTACGATCAGGGGGCTAAATATGGCTACACCTTC. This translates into CASSYDQGAKYGYTF.

In nucleotides, the CDR3 is TGTGCCAGCAGGTCGCCAGGGTTGGGGAACTATGGCTACACCTTC. Translation: CASRSPGLGNYGYTF. The V gene is TRBV5-6, the J gene TRBJ1-2; perhaps TRBD1 as D (5 bases). The CDR3 runs 15 residues. CDR1 is SGHDT, CDR2 YYEEEE, per germline. Trimming removed 5 bases at V and 2 bases at J, with 16 bases between.

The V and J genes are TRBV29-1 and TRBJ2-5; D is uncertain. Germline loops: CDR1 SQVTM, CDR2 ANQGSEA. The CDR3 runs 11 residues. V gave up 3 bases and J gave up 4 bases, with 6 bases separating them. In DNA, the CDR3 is TGCAGCGTTGAGTCAGGAGAGACCCAGTACTTC. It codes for CSVESGETQYF.

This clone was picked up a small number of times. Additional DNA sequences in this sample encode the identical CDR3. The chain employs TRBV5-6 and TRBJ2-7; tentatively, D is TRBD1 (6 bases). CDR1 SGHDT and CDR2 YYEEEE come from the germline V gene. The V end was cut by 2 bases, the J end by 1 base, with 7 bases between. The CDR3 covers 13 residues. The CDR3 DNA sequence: TGTGCCAGCAGCTTAGGACAGTCCTACGAGCAGTACTTC. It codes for CASSLGQSYEQYF.

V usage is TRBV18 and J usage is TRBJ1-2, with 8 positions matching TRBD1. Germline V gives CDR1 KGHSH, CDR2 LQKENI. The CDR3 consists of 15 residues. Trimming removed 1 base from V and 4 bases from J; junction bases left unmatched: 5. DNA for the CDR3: TGTGCCAGCTCACCACTGGTGACAGGGGCCTATGGCTACACCTTC. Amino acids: CASSPLVTGAYGYTF.

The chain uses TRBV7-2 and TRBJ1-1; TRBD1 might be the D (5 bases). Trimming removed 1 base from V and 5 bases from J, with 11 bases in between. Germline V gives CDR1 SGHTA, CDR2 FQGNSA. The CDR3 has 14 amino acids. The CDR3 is CASSLEWQGTEAFF. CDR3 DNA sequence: TGTGCCAGCAGCTTAGAATGGCAGGGAACTGAAGCTTTCTTT.

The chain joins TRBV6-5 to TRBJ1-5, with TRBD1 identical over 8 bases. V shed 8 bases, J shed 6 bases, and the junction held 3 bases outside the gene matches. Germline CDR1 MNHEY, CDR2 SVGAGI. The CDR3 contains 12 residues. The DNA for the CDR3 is TGTGCCAGCGGACAGGGCCGTCAGCCCCAGCATTTT. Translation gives CASGQGRQPQHF.

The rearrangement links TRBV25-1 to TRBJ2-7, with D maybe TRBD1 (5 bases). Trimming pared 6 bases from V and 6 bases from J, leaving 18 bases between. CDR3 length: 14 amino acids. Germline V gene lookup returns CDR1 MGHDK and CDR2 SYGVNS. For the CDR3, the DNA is TGTGCCAGCAGCCAGGGTGGATGGGCCGTCGAGCAGTACTTC. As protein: CASSQGGWAVEQYF.

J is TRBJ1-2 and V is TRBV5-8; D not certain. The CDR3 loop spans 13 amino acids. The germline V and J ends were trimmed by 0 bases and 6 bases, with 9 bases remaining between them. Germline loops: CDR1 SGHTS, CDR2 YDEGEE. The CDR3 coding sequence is TGTGCCAGCAGCTTGGGGTATCCAGATGGCTACACCTTC. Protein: CASSLGYPDGYTF.

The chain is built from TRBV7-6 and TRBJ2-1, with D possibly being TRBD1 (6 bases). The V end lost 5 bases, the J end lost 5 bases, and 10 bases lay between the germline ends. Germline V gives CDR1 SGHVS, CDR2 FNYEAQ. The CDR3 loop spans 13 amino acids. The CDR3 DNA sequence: TGTGCCAGCAGCCCCGACAGGAACAATGAGCAGTTCTTC. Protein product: CASSPDRNNEQFF.

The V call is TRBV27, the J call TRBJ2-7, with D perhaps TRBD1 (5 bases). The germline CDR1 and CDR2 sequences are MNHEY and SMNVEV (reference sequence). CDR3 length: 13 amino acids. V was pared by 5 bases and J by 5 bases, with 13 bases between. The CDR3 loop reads CASSPGKYNEQYF. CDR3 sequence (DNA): TGTGCCAGCAGTCCAGGGAAGTACAACGAGCAGTACTTC.

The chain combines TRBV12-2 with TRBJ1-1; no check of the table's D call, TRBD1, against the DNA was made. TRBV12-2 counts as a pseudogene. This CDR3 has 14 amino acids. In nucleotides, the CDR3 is TGTGCAAGTCGCCCCGGGACACCGAACACTGAAGCTTTCTTT. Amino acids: CASRPGTPNTEAFF.

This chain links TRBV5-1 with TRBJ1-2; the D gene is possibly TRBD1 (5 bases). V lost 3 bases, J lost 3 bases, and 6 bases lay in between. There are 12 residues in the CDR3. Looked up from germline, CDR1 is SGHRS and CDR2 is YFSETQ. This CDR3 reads CASSWGDYGYTF. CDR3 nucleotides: TGCGCCAGCAGCTGGGGGGACTATGGCTACACCTTC.

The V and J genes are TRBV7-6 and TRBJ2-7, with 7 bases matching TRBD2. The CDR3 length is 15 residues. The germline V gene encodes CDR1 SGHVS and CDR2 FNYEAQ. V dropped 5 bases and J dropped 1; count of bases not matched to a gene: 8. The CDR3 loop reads CASSQFAGESYEQYF. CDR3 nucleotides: TGTGCCAGCAGCCAGTTTGCGGGGGAATCCTACGAGCAGTACTTC.

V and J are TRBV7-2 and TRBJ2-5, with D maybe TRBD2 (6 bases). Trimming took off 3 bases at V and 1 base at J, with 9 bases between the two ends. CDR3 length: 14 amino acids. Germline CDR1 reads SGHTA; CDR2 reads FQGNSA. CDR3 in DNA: TGTGCCAGCAGCTTCGCGGGACCCCAAGAGACCCAGTACTTC. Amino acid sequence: CASSFAGPQETQYF.

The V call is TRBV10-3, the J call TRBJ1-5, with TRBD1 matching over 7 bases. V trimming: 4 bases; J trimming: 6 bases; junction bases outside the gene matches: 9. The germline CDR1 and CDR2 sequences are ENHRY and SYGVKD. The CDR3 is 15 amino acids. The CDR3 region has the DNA TGTGCCATCAGTGCCGCAGGGGGGTTAAGTCAGCCCCAGCATTTT. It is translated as CAISAAGGLSQPQHF.

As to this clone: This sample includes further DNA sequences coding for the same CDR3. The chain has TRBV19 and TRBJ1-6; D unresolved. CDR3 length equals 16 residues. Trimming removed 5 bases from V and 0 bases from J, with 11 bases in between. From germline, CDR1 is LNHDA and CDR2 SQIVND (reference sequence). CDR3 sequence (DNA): TGTGCCAGTAGTTCTCGCGGGCTCTCCTATAATTCACCCCTCCACTTT. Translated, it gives CASSSRGLSYNSPLHF.

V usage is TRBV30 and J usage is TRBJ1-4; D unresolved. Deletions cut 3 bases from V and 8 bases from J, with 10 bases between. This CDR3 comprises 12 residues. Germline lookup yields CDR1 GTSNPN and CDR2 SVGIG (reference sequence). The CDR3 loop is CAWSADFEKLFF. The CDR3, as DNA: TGTGCCTGGAGCGCGGACTTCGAAAAACTGTTTTTT.

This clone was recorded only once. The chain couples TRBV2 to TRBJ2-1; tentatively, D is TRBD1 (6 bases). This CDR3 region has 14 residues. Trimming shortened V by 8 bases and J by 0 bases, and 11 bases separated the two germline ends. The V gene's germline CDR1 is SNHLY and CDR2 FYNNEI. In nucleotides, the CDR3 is TGTGCCAGCGACGGACAGAGCTCCTACAATGAGCAGTTCTTC. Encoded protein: CASDGQSSYNEQFF.